A selection of T cell receptor beta chains follows, all from one sample in a study of CD8 T cells in Susac syndrome. MiXCR was run by TCRdb on the immunoSEQ multiplex PCR reads, yielding one entry per CDR3 protein. The sample gives roughly 200,000 distinct CDR3 sequences, approximately 95% of which show up once; around 0.082% is in the top ten. The sample was CD4+ T cells from PBMCs. All receptors come from a human donor with multiple sclerosis. CDR3s include the opening cysteine and the closing phenylalanine or tryptophan. D genes are given only for firm matches. The size of a clone is reported for some rows only, either as once, few or many, or as a class for expanded clones.

>TRBJ2-3|-|TRBV9|-
CASSVAVDVDTQYF
TGTGCCAGCAGCGTAGCCGTGGACGTAGATACGCAGTATTTT
>TRBJ2-1|once|TRBV20-1|-
CSAFRGFNEQFF
TGCAGTGCTTTCCGGGGCTTCAATGAGCAGTTCTTC
>TRBJ2-3|-|TRBV28|-
CASSLQPADTQYF
TGTGCCAGCAGTTTACAACCGGCAGATACGCAGTATTTT
>TRBJ1-1|-|TRBV19|TRBD1
CASSWDRGNTEAFF
TGTGCCAGTAGTTGGGACAGGGGGAACACTGAAGCTTTCTTT
>TRBJ2-3|few|TRBV3-1|TRBD2
CASSQGGTDTQYF
TGTGCCAGCAGCCAGGGGGGGACAGATACGCAGTATTTT
>TRBJ2-2|-|TRBV5-6|TRBD1
CASRRTGNTGELFF
TGTGCCAGTCGTCGGACAGGAAACACCGGGGAGCTGTTTTTT
>TRBJ2-2|-|TRBV5-4|-
CASSIGGDTGELFF
TGTGCCAGCAGCATCGGCGGGGACACCGGGGAGCTGTTTTTT
>TRBJ1-6|-|TRBV20-1|TRBD1
CSARPTRDRNSPLHF
TGCAGTGCTAGGCCCACCCGGGACAGGAATTCACCCCTCCACTTT
>TRBJ2-2|-|TRBV2|-
CASRSHGSGELFF
TGTGCCAGCAGATCGCACGGGTCCGGGGAGCTGTTTTTT
>TRBJ1-6|-|TRBV3-1|-
CASTRGDSPLHF
TGTGCCAGCACTCGGGGGGATTCACCCCTCCACTTT
>TRBJ2-3|-|TRBV29-1|TRBD2
CSVEGTSGGDTQYF
TGCAGCGTTGAAGGGACTAGCGGGGGGGATACGCAGTATTTT
>TRBJ2-5|-|TRBV2|-
CASSETVRETQYF
TGTGCCAGCAGTGAAACAGTTCGGGAGACCCAGTACTTC
>TRBJ1-2|-|TRBV13|-
CASSNKVSYGYTF
TGTGCCAGCAGCAACAAGGTGTCCTATGGCTACACCTTC
>TRBJ1-1|-|TRBV29-1|-
CSVDLGGNAEAFF
TGCAGCGTTGACTTAGGGGGGAACGCTGAAGCTTTCTTT
>TRBJ2-2|-|TRBV15|-
CATSRSIVGELFF
TGTGCCACCAGCCGCAGTATTGTCGGGGAGCTGTTTTTT
>TRBJ2-3|-|TRBV20-1|-
CSARPQSLDTQYF
TGCAGTGCTAGACCACAAAGCTTGGATACGCAGTATTTT
>TRBJ2-5|-|TRBV29-1|TRBD1
CSVVIRGLRETQYF
TGCAGCGTTGTCATCAGGGGGCTACGAGAGACCCAGTACTTC
>TRBJ1-2|-|TRBV18|-
CASSPPDSYGYTF
TGTGCCAGCTCACCACCGGACAGCTATGGCTACACCTTC
>TRBJ2-3|-|TRBV30|TRBD1
CALTDRGRKVDTQYF
TGTGCCTTAACCGACAGGGGGAGAAAAGTGGATACGCAGTATTTT
>TRBJ1-5|-|TRBV30|TRBD1
CAWNPGTGGNQPQHF
TGTGCCTGGAACCCCGGGACAGGGGGCAATCAGCCCCAGCATTTT
>TRBJ2-7|-|TRBV29-1|-
CSVTGIEGEQYF
TGCAGCGTTACCGGGATAGAGGGCGAGCAGTACTTC
>TRBJ2-7|-|TRBV29-1|TRBD2
CSAGRDLGDEQYF
TGCAGCGCCGGGAGGGATCTAGGGGACGAGCAGTACTTC
>TRBJ2-2|once|TRBV9|TRBD2
CASSVDAGGRIGELFF
TGTGCCAGCAGCGTAGACGCGGGGGGGCGTATCGGGGAGCTGTTTTTT
>TRBJ2-5|-|TRBV20-1|TRBD2
CSARDWTSGRGETQYF
TGCAGTGCTAGAGATTGGACTAGCGGGAGGGGAGAGACCCAGTACTTC
>TRBJ2-5|-|TRBV4-1|-
CASSQTIAMLETQYF
TGCGCCAGCAGCCAAACAATAGCGATGCTAGAGACCCAGTACTTC
>TRBJ2-3|-|TRBV20-1|TRBD2
CSAPPGLAGVTDTQYF
TGCAGTGCTCCCCCCGGACTAGCGGGGGTCACAGATACGCAGTATTTT